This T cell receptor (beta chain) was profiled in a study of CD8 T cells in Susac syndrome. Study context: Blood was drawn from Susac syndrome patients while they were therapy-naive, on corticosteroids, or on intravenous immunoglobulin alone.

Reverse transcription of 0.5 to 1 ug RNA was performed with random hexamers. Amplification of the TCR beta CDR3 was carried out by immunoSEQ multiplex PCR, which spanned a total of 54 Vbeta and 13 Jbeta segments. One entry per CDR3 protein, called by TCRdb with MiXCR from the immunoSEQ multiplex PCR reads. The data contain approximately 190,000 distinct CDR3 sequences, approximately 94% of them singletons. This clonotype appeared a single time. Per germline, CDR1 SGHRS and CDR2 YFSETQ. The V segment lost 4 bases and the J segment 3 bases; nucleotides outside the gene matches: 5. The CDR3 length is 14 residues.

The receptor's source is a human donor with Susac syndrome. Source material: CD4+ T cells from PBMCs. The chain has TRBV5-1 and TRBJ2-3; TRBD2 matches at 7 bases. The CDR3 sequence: CASSDGTKTDTQYF. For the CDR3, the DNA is TGCGCCAGCAGCGACGGGACTAAGACAGATACGCAGTATTTT. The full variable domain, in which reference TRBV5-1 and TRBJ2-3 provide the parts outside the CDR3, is KAGVTQTPRYLIKTRGQQVTLSCSPISGHRSVSWYQQTPGQGLQFLFEYFSETQRNKGNFPGRFSGRQFSNSRSEMNVSTLELGDSALYLCASSDGTKTDTQYFGPGTRLTVL.